This entry lists 3 T cell receptor beta chains sequenced from one sample in a study of metastatic and nonmetastatic thyroid tumors. Thyroid surgery was performed in patients who had received no treatment beforehand. From the PCR reads, TCRdb re-called clones with MiXCR. The data contain 14,000 to 15,000 clones, around a quarter of them seen just once; the ten biggest clones take up over 6%. Source material: tumor tissue. These receptor sequences come from a female donor with papillary thyroid cancer or a benign thyroid nodule (not recorded which). Some clones in this sample may be carry-over from other donors' samples.

This clone qualifies as medium-sized. The gene calls are TRBV28 and TRBJ1-2; 8 bases align to TRBD1. This CDR3 comprises 14 residues. With V trimmed by 5 bases and J by 7 bases, 9 bases remained unmatched. CDR1 is MDHEN and CDR2 is SYDVKM in the germline V gene. CDR3 residues: CASSLTGGIGGYTF. DNA of the CDR3: TGTGCCAGCAGTCTTACAGGGGGAATTGGTGGCTACACCTTC.

This chain connects TRBV20-1 to TRBJ2-7; D is uncertain. Germline V gene data show CDR1 as DFQATT and CDR2 as SNEGSKA (reference sequence). Trimming took 6 bases from V and 3 from J, leaving 18 bases between them. The CDR3 is made up of 14 amino acids. The CDR3 region is CSASPSKLRYEQYF. The DNA of the CDR3 is TGCAGTGCGAGCCCTAGTAAGCTGCGCTACGAGCAGTACTTC.

This clone was recorded at least ten times. A much larger clone lies one base from this, so it may be a read error. V and J are TRBV6-1 and TRBJ1-3; D not resolved. The CDR3 runs to 16 residues. Germline assignment: CDR1 MNHNS and CDR2 SASEGT. DNA of the CDR3: TGTGCCAGCAAGGACGCCTACGGGATGACTGGAGACACCATATATTTT. Protein sequence: CASKDAYGMTGDTIYF.